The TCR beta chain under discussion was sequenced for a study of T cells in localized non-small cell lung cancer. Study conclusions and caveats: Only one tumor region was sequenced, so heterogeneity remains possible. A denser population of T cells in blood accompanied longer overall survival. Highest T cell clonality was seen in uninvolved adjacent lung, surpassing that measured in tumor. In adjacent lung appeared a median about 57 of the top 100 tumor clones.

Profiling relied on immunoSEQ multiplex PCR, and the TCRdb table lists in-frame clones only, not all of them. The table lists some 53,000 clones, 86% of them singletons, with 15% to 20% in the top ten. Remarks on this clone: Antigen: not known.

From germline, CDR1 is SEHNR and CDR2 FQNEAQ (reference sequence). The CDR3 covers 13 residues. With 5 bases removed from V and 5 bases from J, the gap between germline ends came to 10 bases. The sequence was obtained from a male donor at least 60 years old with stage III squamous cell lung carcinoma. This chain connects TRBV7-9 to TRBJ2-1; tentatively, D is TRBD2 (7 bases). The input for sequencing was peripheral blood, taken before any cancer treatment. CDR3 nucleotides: TGTGCCAGCAGCATGGGGGGGCACAATGAGCAGTTCTTC. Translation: CASSMGGHNEQFF. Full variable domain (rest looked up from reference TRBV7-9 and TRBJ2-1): DTGVSQNPRHKITKRGQNVTFRCDPISEHNRLYWYRQTLGQGPEFLTYFQNEAQLEKSRLLSDRFSAERPKGSFSTLEIQRTEQGDSAMYLCASSMGGHNEQFFGPGTRLTVL.